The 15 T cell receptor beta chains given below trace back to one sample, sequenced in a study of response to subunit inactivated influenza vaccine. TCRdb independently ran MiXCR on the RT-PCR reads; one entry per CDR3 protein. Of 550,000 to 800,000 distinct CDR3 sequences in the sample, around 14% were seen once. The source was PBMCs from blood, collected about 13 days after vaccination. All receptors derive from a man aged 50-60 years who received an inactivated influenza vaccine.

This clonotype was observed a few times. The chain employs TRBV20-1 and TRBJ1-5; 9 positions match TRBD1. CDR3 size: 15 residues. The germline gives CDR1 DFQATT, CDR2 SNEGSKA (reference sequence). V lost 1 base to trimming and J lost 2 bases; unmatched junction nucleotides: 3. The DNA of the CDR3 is TGCAGTGCTAGAGTTACAGGGGGCGGCAATCAGCCCCAGCATTTT. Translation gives CSARVTGGGNQPQHF.

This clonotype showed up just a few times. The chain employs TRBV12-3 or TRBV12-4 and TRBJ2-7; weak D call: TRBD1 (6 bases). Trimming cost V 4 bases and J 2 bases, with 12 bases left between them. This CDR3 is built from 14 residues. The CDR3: CASSSYRVPYEQYF. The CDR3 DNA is TGTGCCAGCAGTTCCTACAGGGTCCCCTACGAGCAGTACTTC.

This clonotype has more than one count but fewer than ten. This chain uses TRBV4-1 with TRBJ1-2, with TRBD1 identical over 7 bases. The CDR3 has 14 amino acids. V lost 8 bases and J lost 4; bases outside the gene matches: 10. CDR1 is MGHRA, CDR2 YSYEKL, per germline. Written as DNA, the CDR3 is TGCGCCAGCCATCGGGAGGGGGCGGCCTATGGCTACACCTTC. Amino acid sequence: CASHREGAAYGYTF.

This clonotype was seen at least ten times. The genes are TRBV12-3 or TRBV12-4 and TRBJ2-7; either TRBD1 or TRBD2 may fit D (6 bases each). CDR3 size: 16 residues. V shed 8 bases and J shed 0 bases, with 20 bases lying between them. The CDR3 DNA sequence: TGTGCCAGCGGACTACAGGGCGCTTACTACTCCTACGAGCAGTACTTC. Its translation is CASGLQGAYYSYEQYF.

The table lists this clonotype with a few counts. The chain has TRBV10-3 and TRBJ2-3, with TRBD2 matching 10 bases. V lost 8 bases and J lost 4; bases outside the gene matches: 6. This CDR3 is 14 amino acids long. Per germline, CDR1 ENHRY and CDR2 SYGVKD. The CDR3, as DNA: TGTGCCATCCGAGCGGGAGGGGGGGCAGATACGCAGTATTTT. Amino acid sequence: CAIRAGGGADTQYF.

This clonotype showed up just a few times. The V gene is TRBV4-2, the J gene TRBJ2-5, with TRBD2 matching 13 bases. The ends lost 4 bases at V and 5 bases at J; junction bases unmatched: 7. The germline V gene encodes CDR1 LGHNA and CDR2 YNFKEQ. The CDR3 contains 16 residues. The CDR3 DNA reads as TGTGCCAGCAGCCCACGGACTAGCGGGAGTGGGGAGACCCAGTACTTC. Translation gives CASSPRTSGSGETQYF.

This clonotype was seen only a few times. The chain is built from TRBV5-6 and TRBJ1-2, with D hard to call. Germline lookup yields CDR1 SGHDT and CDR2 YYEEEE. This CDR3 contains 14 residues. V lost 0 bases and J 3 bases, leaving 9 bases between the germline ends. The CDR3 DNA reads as TGTGCCAGCAGCTTGGCGAGGGAATACTATGGCTACACCTTC. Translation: CASSLAREYYGYTF.

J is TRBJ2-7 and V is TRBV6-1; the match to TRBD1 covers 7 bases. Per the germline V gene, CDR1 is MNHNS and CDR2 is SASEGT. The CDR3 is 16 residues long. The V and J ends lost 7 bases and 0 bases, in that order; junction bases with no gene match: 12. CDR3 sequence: CASTSPRTGNSYEQYF. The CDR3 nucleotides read TGTGCCAGCACGAGTCCTCGGACAGGCAACTCCTACGAGCAGTACTTC.

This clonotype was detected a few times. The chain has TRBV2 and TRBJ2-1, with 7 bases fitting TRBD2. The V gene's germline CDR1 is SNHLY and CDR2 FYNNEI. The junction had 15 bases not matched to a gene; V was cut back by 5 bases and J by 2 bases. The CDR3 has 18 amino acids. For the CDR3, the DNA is TGTGCCAGCAGTATATCCTTCGGGGGGAGTAGGACCTACAATGAGCAGTTCTTC. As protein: CASSISFGGSRTYNEQFF.

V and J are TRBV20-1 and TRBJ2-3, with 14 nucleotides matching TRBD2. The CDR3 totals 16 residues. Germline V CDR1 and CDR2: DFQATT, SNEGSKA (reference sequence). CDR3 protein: CSTMTGLAGDTDTQYF. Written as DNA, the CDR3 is TGCAGCACTATGACGGGACTAGCGGGGGACACAGATACGCAGTATTTT.

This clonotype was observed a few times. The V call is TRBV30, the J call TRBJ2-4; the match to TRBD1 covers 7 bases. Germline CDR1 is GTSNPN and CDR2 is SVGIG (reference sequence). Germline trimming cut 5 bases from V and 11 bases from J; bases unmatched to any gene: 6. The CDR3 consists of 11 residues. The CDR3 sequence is CAWETGRVQYF. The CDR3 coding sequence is TGTGCCTGGGAGACAGGGAGAGTTCAGTACTTC.

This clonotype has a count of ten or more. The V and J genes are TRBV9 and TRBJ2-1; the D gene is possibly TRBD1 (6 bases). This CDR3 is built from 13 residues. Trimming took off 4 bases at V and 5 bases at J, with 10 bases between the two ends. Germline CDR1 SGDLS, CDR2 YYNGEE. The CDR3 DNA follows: TGTGCCAGCAGCCCCAGGGGTGACAATGAGCAGTTCTTC. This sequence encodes CASSPRGDNEQFF.

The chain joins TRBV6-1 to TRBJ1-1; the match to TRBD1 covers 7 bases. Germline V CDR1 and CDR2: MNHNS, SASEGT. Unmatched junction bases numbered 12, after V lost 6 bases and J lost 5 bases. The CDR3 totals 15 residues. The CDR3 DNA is TGTGCCAGCAGCAAGGATCCAGGGGGGAGGACTGAAGCTTTCTTT. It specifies CASSKDPGGRTEAFF.

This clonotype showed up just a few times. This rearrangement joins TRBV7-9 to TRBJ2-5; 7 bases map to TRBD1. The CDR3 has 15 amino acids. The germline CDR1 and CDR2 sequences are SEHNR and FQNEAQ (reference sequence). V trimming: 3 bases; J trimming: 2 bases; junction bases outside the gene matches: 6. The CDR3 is CASSLGTALQETQYF. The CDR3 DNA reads TGTGCCAGCAGCTTGGGGACAGCGTTACAAGAGACCCAGTACTTC.

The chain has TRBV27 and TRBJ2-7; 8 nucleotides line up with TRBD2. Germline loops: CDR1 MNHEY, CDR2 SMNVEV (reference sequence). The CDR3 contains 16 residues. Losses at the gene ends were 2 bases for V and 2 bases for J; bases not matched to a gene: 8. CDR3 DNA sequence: TGTGCCAGCAGTTTAGATGTGGGGACTAGTCCCTACGAGCAGTACTTC. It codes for CASSLDVGTSPYEQYF.